These 10 T cell receptor beta chains were all obtained from the same sample, sequenced in a study of identical twins' blood T cells. TCRdb independently ran MiXCR on the 5' RACE reads; one entry per CDR3 protein. The repertoire holds roughly 380,000 distinct CDR3 sequences, with approximately 30% as singletons. Sequencing used PBMCs. The receptors were sampled from a woman aged 18-55 years in good health.

The rearrangement uses TRBV7-9 and TRBJ2-7; the D is unclear. There are 12 residues in the CDR3. Germline-derived CDR1 and CDR2 are SEHNR and FQNEAQ (reference sequence). V lost 1 base and J lost 5, with 6 bases in between. This chain's CDR3 is CASSLVENEQYF. In nucleotides, the CDR3 is TGTGCCAGCAGCTTAGTGGAAAACGAGCAGTACTTC.

This clonotype was observed many times. V is TRBV27 and J is TRBJ1-2; the D is unclear. Germline loops: CDR1 MNHEY, CDR2 SMNVEV (reference sequence). The ends were cut back, 2 bases at V and 1 base at J, with 5 bases in the middle. The CDR3 runs to 13 residues. The CDR3 nucleotides read TGTGCCAGCAGTTTAGACCTTAACTATGGCTACACCTTC. Translation: CASSLDLNYGYTF.

This sequence joins TRBV7-9 and TRBJ2-2; D is uncertain. Germline CDR1 reads SEHNR; CDR2 reads FQNEAQ (reference sequence). CDR3 length: 13 residues. Deletions cut 4 bases from V and 4 bases from J, with 7 bases between. CDR3 loop: CASSSLSTGELFF. CDR3 sequence (DNA): TGTGCCAGCAGCTCTCTTTCCACCGGGGAGCTGTTTTTT.

The chain links TRBV5-1 to TRBJ1-2; TRBD1 matches at 9 bases. The CDR3 loop spans 14 amino acids. CDR1 is SGHRS, CDR2 YFSETQ, per germline. V shed 2 bases, J shed 4 bases, and the junction held 3 bases outside the gene matches. The DNA for the CDR3 is TGCGCCAGCAGCTTACAGGGGGCACGCTATGGCTACACCTTC. As protein: CASSLQGARYGYTF.

This clonotype was counted many times. The chain carries TRBV12-3 or TRBV12-4 and TRBJ1-1; D is unclear. V lost 7 bases and J lost 1, with 10 bases in between. CDR3 length equals 13 residues. CDR3 amino acids: CASTKSRNTEAFF. The DNA for the CDR3 is TGTGCCAGCACCAAATCACGGAACACTGAAGCTTTCTTT.

This sequence joins TRBV10-1 and TRBJ2-1; D not resolved. The V end lost 2 bases, the J end lost 8 bases, and 10 bases lay between the germline ends. The germline gives CDR1 WNHNN, CDR2 SYGVQD (reference sequence). This CDR3 is built from 13 residues. CDR3 sequence (DNA): TGCGCCAGCAGTGAGCACTTCGAGGATGAGCAGTTCTTC. Translated: CASSEHFEDEQFF.

The rearrangement joins TRBV10-1 to TRBJ1-1; D is uncertain. Looked up from germline, CDR1 is WNHNN and CDR2 is SYGVQD (reference sequence). With 3 bases removed from V and 0 bases from J, the gap between germline ends came to 8 bases. The CDR3 extends over 14 amino acids. The CDR3 nucleotides are TGCGCCAGCAGTGATACGGACTTGAACACTGAAGCTTTCTTT. This gives the protein CASSDTDLNTEAFF.

This clonotype was detected many times. V gene TRBV29-1 combines with J gene TRBJ2-5, with a weak D call TRBD1 (8 bases). Germline V gene data show CDR1 as SQVTM and CDR2 as ANQGSEA. V lost 0 bases to trimming and J lost 5 bases, with 19 bases between them. CDR3 length: 16 amino acids. The CDR3 nucleotides are TGCAGCGTTGAAGATCTTGGACAGGGAGGGTCCGAGACCCAGTACTTC. This translates into CSVEDLGQGGSETQYF.

This clonotype was seen a few times. The chain combines TRBV20-1 with TRBJ2-1; a possible D gene is TRBD2 (6 bases). The V end was cut by 4 bases, the J end by 5 bases, with 9 bases between. This CDR3 has 12 amino acids. CDR1 and CDR2 from the germline V gene are DFQATT and SNEGSKA (reference sequence). CDR3 bases: TGCAGTGCTACACTAGCTAACAATGAGCAGTTCTTC. It yields the protein CSATLANNEQFF.

As DNA, the CDR3 is TGCAGCGGACAGTCCGCGAGATACAATGAGCAGTTCTTC. Translating gives CSGQSARYNEQFF. The chain has TRBV29-1 and TRBJ2-1; a possible D gene is TRBD1 (5 bases). This CDR3 spans 13 amino acids. In germline, CDR1 is SQVTM, CDR2 ANQGSEA. V shed 7 bases and J shed 4 bases, with 14 bases lying between them.